One T cell receptor (beta chain) is described in this entry. Its antigen remains unidentified. The repertoire was sequenced with immunoSEQ multiplex PCR; TCRdb's copy has only in-frame clones and lacks some. Among over 110,000 clones listed, roughly 90% were seen once. This specimen belongs to a study of T cell responses to AZD1222 COVID-19 vaccine. With V trimmed by 5 bases and J by 7 bases, 9 bases remained unmatched. The germline gives CDR1 PRHDT, CDR2 FYEKMQ (reference sequence). CDR3 size: 15 residues. Whole-study results and caveats: Nearly half of spike-specific TCRs reportedly target unmutated variant regions. Donor demographics were predominantly white British with a female majority; clonal diversity may be underestimated.

The chain recombines TRBV13 with TRBJ2-7; 12 nucleotides agree with TRBD2. The sequence was collected from an adult who received the AZD1222 COVID-19 vaccine. Source: peripheral blood, taken 28 days after the second AZD1222 dose. CDR3 nucleotide sequence: TGTGCCAGCAGCACCCGACTAGCGGGAGCCTGGGAGCAGTACTTC. It specifies CASSTRLAGAWEQYF.